Given below is one TCR beta chain in context. This sample was taken from a study of blood T cell repertoires in COVID-19. Study overall: Sites across the United States, Italy and Spain contributed samples from acute and convalescent COVID-19. Nucleic acid was either cDNA or gDNA, and it came from T cells, B-cell-depleted T cells, or PBMCs.

The authors' processing: Counts of nucleated cells, estimated from reference gene primer amplification, were obtained. Sequencing was performed with immunoSEQ multiplex PCR; in TCRdb, only in-frame clones are kept and a portion is missing. V and J calls plus clone size are reproduced from that table; the DNA served to infer D and trimming. The top ten hold roughly 7.5% of the sample, which has about 160,000 clones, almost 85% seen once. The sample was peripheral blood. The TCR sequence derives from a man aged 40-49 years who had recovered from COVID-19.

CDR3 DNA sequence: TGTGCCAGCAGTTTCAAGGGGCCTGGGGCCAACGTCCTGACTTTC. Amino acid sequence: CASSFKGPGANVLTF. The V gene is TRBV27, the J gene TRBJ2-6; D is possibly TRBD1 (5 bases). The CDR3 runs to 15 residues. The germline V gene has CDR1 MNHEY and CDR2 SMNVEV (reference sequence). Trimming removed 3 bases at V and 2 bases at J, with 8 bases between.